The 11 T cell receptor beta chains below all came from one sample that was sequenced in a study of CD8 T cells in Susac syndrome. With random hexamers, roughly 0.5 to 1 ug RNA was reverse transcribed. TCRdb redid the calling of the immunoSEQ multiplex PCR reads with MiXCR, one entry per CDR3 protein. Among under 150,000 distinct CDR3 sequences listed, approximately 90% were seen once. The sequencing sample was made of CD8+ T cells from PBMCs. The receptors here all came from a human donor with multiple sclerosis.

The chain joins TRBV25-1 to TRBJ2-5; D unresolved. Trimming pared 4 bases from V and 2 bases from J, leaving 2 bases between. Germline values: CDR1 MGHDK, CDR2 SYGVNS. The CDR3 sequence is 11 residues long. The CDR3: CASSGQETQYF. In DNA, the CDR3 is TGTGCCAGCAGTGGGCAAGAGACCCAGTACTTC. The full variable domain, rest sourced from reference TRBV25-1 and TRBJ2-5, is EADIYQTPRYLVIGTGKKITLECSQTMGHDKMYWYQQDPGMELHLIHYSYGVNSTEKGDLSSESTVSRIRTEHFPLTLESARPSHTSQYLCASSGQETQYFGPGTRLLVL.

The chain employs TRBV2 and TRBJ2-7; D may be TRBD2 (5 bases). The CDR3 totals 16 residues. V lost 1 base and J lost 5, with 18 bases in between. The germline gives CDR1 SNHLY, CDR2 FYNNEI. The CDR3 nucleotides are TGTGCCAGCAGTGAAGAGTTAGAGGGCATCGTTGACGAGCAGTACTTC. Translated: CASSEELEGIVDEQYF.

This clonotype is a singleton in its sample. V and J are TRBV29-1 and TRBJ2-1; 11 nucleotides align to TRBD2. Germline assignment: CDR1 SQVTM and CDR2 ANQGSEA. This CDR3 is 14 amino acids long. J was trimmed by 3 bases and V by 5 bases; bases with no gene match: 3. The CDR3 DNA is TGCAGCGTTTTAGGGACTAGCGGCTACAATGAGCAGTTCTTC. Amino acids: CSVLGTSGYNEQFF.

This chain uses TRBV7-6 with TRBJ2-5, with D unresolved. Germline CDR1 is SGHVS and CDR2 is FNYEAQ. Trimming removed 4 bases at V and 4 bases at J, with 16 bases between. The CDR3 contains 15 residues. In DNA, the CDR3 is TGTGCCAGCAGCTCCCCGATGGGGTGGGCAGAGACCCAGTACTTC. Translated, it gives CASSSPMGWAETQYF.

The J gene is TRBJ1-1, the V gene TRBV5-1; D not certain. The V end was cut by 4 bases, the J end by 3 bases, with 16 bases between. This CDR3 has 15 amino acids. The V gene's germline CDR1 is SGHRS and CDR2 YFSETQ. As DNA, the CDR3 is TGCGCCAGCAGCCAGCGATGGGTTGGGGACACTGAAGCTTTCTTT. Protein: CASSQRWVGDTEAFF.

The V and J genes are TRBV7-8 and TRBJ2-1; D is ambiguous. The CDR3 covers 12 residues. Trimming removed 5 bases from V and 7 bases from J, with 9 bases in between. From germline, CDR1 is SGHVS and CDR2 FQNEAQ. The CDR3 protein is CASSRMANEQFF. The CDR3 DNA reads as TGTGCCAGCAGCCGCATGGCAAATGAGCAGTTCTTC.

This chain uses TRBV12-3 or TRBV12-4 with TRBJ2-5, with D perhaps matching TRBD2 (6 bases). This CDR3 has 14 residues. V dropped 2 bases and J dropped 4 bases, with 11 bases sitting between them. The CDR3 DNA is TGTGCCAGCAGTTTAAAGGGGAGGAGAGAGACCCAGTACTTC. Its translation: CASSLKGRRETQYF.

This clonotype has only a few counts. V and J are TRBV19 and TRBJ1-2; D ambiguous. V lost 5 bases and J 10 bases, leaving 14 bases between the germline ends. CDR3 length: 12 amino acids. The germline V gene has CDR1 LNHDA and CDR2 SQIVND (reference sequence). The CDR3 loop is CASSLHGEDYTF. CDR3 nucleotides: TGTGCCAGTAGTCTTCATGGAGAGGACTACACCTTC.

J is TRBJ2-5 and V is TRBV23-1; perhaps D is TRBD1 or TRBD2 (5 bases each). TRBV23-1 is an ORF; its function is uncertain. Trimming removed 7 bases at V and 3 bases at J, with 18 bases between. The CDR3 extends over 15 amino acids. CDR3 residues: CASNLTGTEKETQYF. The CDR3 nucleotides are TGCGCCAGCAATCTCACCGGGACGGAAAAAGAGACCCAGTACTTC.

This chain links TRBV24-1 with TRBJ2-5; 7 positions agree with TRBD2. In germline, CDR1 is KGHDR, CDR2 SFDVKD. Germline trimming cut 0 bases from V and 2 bases from J; bases unmatched to any gene: 2. CDR3 size: 15 residues. Here the CDR3 DNA reads TGTGCCACCAGTGATTTGGTGGGAGGGCAAGAGACCCAGTACTTC. Amino acid sequence: CATSDLVGGQETQYF.

The rearrangement links TRBV30 to TRBJ1-1; D is undetermined. With 0 bases removed from V and 4 bases from J, the gap between germline ends came to 21 bases. Germline CDR1 and CDR2: GTSNPN and SVGIG (reference sequence). CDR3 length: 17 amino acids. The CDR3 DNA is TGTGCCTGGAGTGTTGATTGGTTGCGCCACCCGAGCACTGAAGCTTTCTTT. It yields the protein CAWSVDWLRHPSTEAFF.